This T cell receptor (beta chain) was sequenced in a study of cytomegalovirus exposure and HLA in healthy donors (dated by TCRdb to about 2017). As for the study more broadly: According to an earlier analysis of 550 to 750 of the donors, roughly 180 million T cells yielded some 120 million unique TCR beta sequences and approximately 300 Gb of sequence data. An early release that covered roughly 600 HLA-typed donors contained about 290 gigabases of sequencing data and tens of millions of unique TCR sequences. The genetic ancestry cluster associated with self-reported Caucasian donors included about 81% of the roughly 380 genotyped donors. The aim of the study was to test whether cataloging public T cell receptors could identify signatures of past pathogen exposure. Using immunosequencing, the study profiled T cell repertoires from 640 or so subjects and related those repertoires to cytomegalovirus serostatus. Along with the roughly 710-subject first cohort, a separate validation cohort of over 90 different subjects was used. The study combined high-throughput TCR immunosequencing, statistical association of individual TCRs with disease status, and machine learning to predict cytomegalovirus infection status. To study patterns of TCR occurrence, a later analysis re-analyzed previously published TCR beta repertoires from 666 donors and added high-resolution HLA genotyping. Rather than drawing on any new phenotypic data, the later analysis identified candidate immune exposures from TCR beta sequences and the way those sequences occurred across donors. An earlier analysis of 587 of the donors used high-throughput TCR beta sequencing to judge whether each TCR beta V gene segment behaved as functional or pseudogenic. Alongside the repertoire data, information on donor age, sex, ethnicity and CMV serostatus was compiled. Genome-wide SNP genotypes for about 65% of the 666 donors were used in a later genetic analysis, which treated that subset as a discovery cohort. All discovery cohort repertoires had been generated using a single sequencing platform. Both class I and class II loci were covered by HLA typing, at four-digit resolution. The number of typed donors differed by locus: about 629-630 for A, B, C, DRB1 and DQB1; 522 for DQA1; fewer than 610 for DPA1; and around 470 for DPB1. Five DR-DQ haplotypes were handled as single units for association and clustering, since linkage in the cohort was strong. On average, around 240,000 unique TCR beta nucleotide sequences were sequenced per donor among a few hundred genotyped donors of the cohort, with around 19% of those sequences being non-productive.

The study at large found these results: When HLA alleles, especially DR and DQ, strongly co-occurred, TCR associations were difficult to assign to individual alleles. Because counts were too low, about 15 rarely observed V segments, including chromosome 9 orphons, were left out of the earlier analysis of some 640 of the donors. In a later analysis, TCR association rates were found to vary across HLA loci, with the most associated TCRs seen for DRB1 alleles and the fewest for HLA-C alleles. Most CMV-associated TCR beta chains appeared to be HLA-restricted in a later analysis, and the HLA associations seemed to be driven largely by CMV exposure. A later genetic analysis reported fewer N-insertions in productive TCRs among donors in an Asian-associated ancestry cluster than the roughly 620-donor mean. In an earlier analysis of under 600 of the donors, most TCR beta V segments were observed in productive rearrangements about 87% or about 30% of the time, broadly matching IMGT annotations. A later analysis reported that several top co-occurrence clusters appeared linked to parvovirus B19, influenza, CMV and Epstein-Barr virus. In a later genetic analysis, a missense DCLRE1C variant was associated with V-gene and J-gene trimming of TCR beta chains, and the association was replicated in an independent cohort. Because some donors lacked HLA typing at each locus, the association tests relied only on the typed subset. A cluster of highly shared sequence variants was judged likely to represent a technical artifact of the sequencing pipeline. The study listed over 150 TCR beta chains as associated with cytomegalovirus. A later analysis associated 17,000 or so TCR beta sequences with specific HLA alleles at a false discovery rate of 0.05. In vitro tests confirmed that a few of the cytomegalovirus-associated TCR beta chains recognize cytomegalovirus antigens. The authors suggested that the approach could potentially be extended to other disease states and immunological phenotypes. Some IMGT-functional V segments, including TRBV6-2 and TRBV6-3, could not be distinguished by the 87-base-pair reads and were therefore excluded. Immune exposure information for the cohort was limited to CMV serostatus. In a later analysis, HLA-associated TCR beta chains showed more clonal expansion and lower generation probabilities than non-associated chains that were equally common. Sequencing depth was assumed to be roughly uniform across donors in the presence/absence analyses, though that assumption may not hold. The cohort was sequenced for TCR beta chains only, and without alpha or paired-chain data the features that could be detected were limited. The classifier was reported to diagnose cytomegalovirus status with high specificity and sensitivity in both the original cohort and the validation cohort. Linkage disequilibrium might explain the correlated functional status among segregating V segments, but an unknown experimental factor could not be excluded. Most TCR sequences were seen in very few donors, while some public TCRs were found in many individuals. A further reported finding was that TCR beta sequences accurately predicted the HLA-A and HLA-B alleles for most subjects in the first cohort.

The method behind the library was the immunoSEQ multiplex PCR assay. For the multiplex PCR, a mixture combining 60 forward primers for TCR Vbeta segments and 13 reverse primers for TCR Jbeta segments was used. A multiplex PCR assay on genomic DNA amplified the CDR3 region of rearranged TCR beta genes. The amplified TCR beta libraries were sequenced on the Illumina HiSeq System as 87-base-pair reads. Turning to the authors' computational methods: In a later analysis, tens of millions of unique TCR beta chains were counted across the 650 to 750 repertoires, and around 11 million of these chains were shared by at least two donors. To remove PCR and sequencing errors, raw reads were error-corrected and collapsed into unique sequences using a nearest-neighbor algorithm that merged closely related sequences. Alignment of CDR3 sequences to IMGT reference sequences was used to assign V, D and J gene segments. Each retained sequence needed at least a six-nucleotide match to both a V gene segment and a J gene segment. Rearrangements were classified as productive when the CDR3 lacked stop codons and remained in frame with V and J, and all other rearrangements were classified as non-productive. CDR3 was defined by IMGT convention, running from the second conserved V-encoded cysteine to the conserved J-encoded phenylalanine. The earlier analysis of some 580 of the donors excluded any sequence lacking an unambiguous match to a single V gene segment. In an earlier analysis of 587 of the donors, a V segment was called functional when productive rearrangements were above 56.7%, and segregating when the standard deviation between donors exceeded 5%. A statistical classification framework was built for diagnosing cytomegalovirus status from the catalog of TCR beta chain sequences. In a later analysis, TCR nucleotide sequences were compared against IMGT/GENE-DB human TR gene sequences so that V and J genes could be assigned. A later analysis assigned CDR3 sequences and most-parsimonious VDJ recombination scenarios with the TCRdist pipeline. A later analysis defined each TCR beta chain by its CDR3 amino acid sequence plus V-gene family, and excluded reads lacking a unique V-gene family. As a way to deal with suspected cross-contamination and a sequencing artifact, a later analysis dropped 450 to 600 nucleotide sequences that were highly shared and had low generation probability. In a later analysis, a clonal expansion index was calculated for each public chain from normalized within-repertoire ranks of inferred template counts. A later analysis computed generation probabilities with a VDJ recombination model fitted to out-of-frame rearrangements, and checked the results against IGoR. In a later analysis, hypergeometric tests were used to score TCR-TCR, TCR-HLA and TCR-CMV co-occurrence, with a repertoire-size bias correction applied to TCR pairs. A later analysis estimated false discovery rates by permuting HLA or CMV assignments 20 times. In a later analysis, co-occurring TCRs were grouped using DBSCAN, and TCRdist sequence similarity was added for clustering within HLA-allele-positive subsets. Repertoires with fewer than 30,000 or more than 120,000 public chains were left out of co-occurrence clustering, as were five repertoires with anomalous nucleotide sharing. The table comes from immuneACCESS by way of TCRdb, which keeps in-frame sequences with V and J called. Part of the clones is missing from these tables; in studies checked, under half for an unresolved V gene and the rest for unknown reasons. The V and J calls and clone size come from that table; D and trimming were worked out from the DNA. The table for this sample lists roughly 200,000 clones; around 74% of them were counted only once. Of the sample, approximately 1.4% is held by the ten largest clones.

Worth noting for this clone: It has no known antigen specificity. Within one base of it there is no much larger clone, and no base qualities were kept.

CDR1 and CDR2 (SQVTM, ANQGSEA) derive from the germline V gene. V is shortened by 2 bases, J by 7 bases, and the region joining them spans 20 bases. Including the terminal cysteine and phenylalanine, the CDR3 comprises 16 residues. The read is trimmed to its CDR3 DNA, 48 bases read in frame from base 1. The cohort was made up of 500 to 850 healthy bone marrow donors. At the time of sampling, every cohort member was nominally healthy, though immune exposures that went unrecorded were likely present. The donor was CMV seropositive and belonged to the group of about 290 seropositive cohort members. Every donor gave a peripheral blood sample, and the peripheral blood mononuclear cells from that sample were used for TCR beta sequencing. The Qiagen DNeasy Blood Extraction Kit was used to extract genomic DNA from the blood cell samples.

The clonotype originates from a girl aged 10 to 17 in good health and CMV-seropositive. The V and J segments used are TRBV29-1 and TRBJ1-4; the D gene is perhaps TRBD1, on 6 matching bases. Material: PBMCs. Here the CDR3 is given as CSVESMSAGAGEKLFF. At the DNA level, the sequence is TGCAGCGTTGAATCAATGTCGGCAGGGGCCGGTGAAAAACTGTTTTTT.